The sequence of this TCR beta chain was determined in a study of PD-1 blockade in classical Hodgkin lymphoma. Turning to the study itself: Intravenous infusions of nivolumab 3 mg/kg reached patients every 2 weeks.

Assay used: immunoSEQ multiplex PCR; TCRdb lists only in-frame clones, some missing. This sample has tens of thousands of clones, with about 76% found just once. The CDR3 length is 14 residues. Trimming cost V 2 bases and J 1 base, with 9 bases left between them. Germline V gene data show CDR1 as MNHNS and CDR2 as SASEGT. As to this clone: No antigen is known for it.

Sample time point: cycle 4 day 1 (C4D1), after around six weeks of nivolumab. Every single patient, without exception, relapsed after autologous stem cell transplantation, and brentuximab vedotin exposure varied. The study, taken as a whole, reports: The CD4+ diversity rise by C4D1 was clearest in complete responders. Complete responders' baseline diversity resembled that of newly diagnosed patients.

The chain is built from TRBV6-1 and TRBJ2-7, with a possible D match to TRBD2 (6 bases). The clonotype was recovered from a human donor with classical Hodgkin lymphoma. Sequencing used peripheral blood mononuclear cells (PBMCs), obtained before the fourth cycle of nivolumab. The CDR3 nucleotides are TGTGCCAGCAGTGAAACAGGAGGGTCCTACGAGCAGTACTTC. Protein: CASSETGGSYEQYF.